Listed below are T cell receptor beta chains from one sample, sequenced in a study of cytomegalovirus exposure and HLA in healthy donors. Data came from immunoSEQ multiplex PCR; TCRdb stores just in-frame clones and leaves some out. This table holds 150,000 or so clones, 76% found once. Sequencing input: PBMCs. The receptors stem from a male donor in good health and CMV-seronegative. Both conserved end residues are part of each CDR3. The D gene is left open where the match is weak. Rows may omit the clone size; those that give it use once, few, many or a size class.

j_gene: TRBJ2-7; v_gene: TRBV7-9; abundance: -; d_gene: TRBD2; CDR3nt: TGTGCCAGCAGCTTTGCGGCGCTAGCGGGTCCCGAGCAGTACTTC; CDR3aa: CASSFAALAGPEQYF
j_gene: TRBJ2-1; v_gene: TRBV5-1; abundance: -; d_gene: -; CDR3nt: TGCGCCAGCAGCTTGGGGAGGGCCCGGGGTGAGCAGTTCTTC; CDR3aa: CASSLGRARGEQFF
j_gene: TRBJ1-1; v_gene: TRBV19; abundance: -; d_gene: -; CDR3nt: TGTGCCAGTAGTAACAGGGAATCGAACACTGAAGCTTTCTTT; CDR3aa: CASSNRESNTEAFF
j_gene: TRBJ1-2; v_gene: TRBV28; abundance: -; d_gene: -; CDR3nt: TGTGCCAGCAGCCGTAACTATGGCTACACCTTC; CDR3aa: CASSRNYGYTF
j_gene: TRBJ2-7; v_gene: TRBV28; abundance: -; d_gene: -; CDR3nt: TGTGCCAGCAGTTTCGGGGGGCGTGAGCAGTACTTC; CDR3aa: CASSFGGREQYF
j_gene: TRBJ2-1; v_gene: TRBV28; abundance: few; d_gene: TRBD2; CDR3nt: TGTGCCAGCAGTGGCTTCGGACTAGCCTCCTACAATGAGCAGTTCTTC; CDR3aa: CASSGFGLASYNEQFF
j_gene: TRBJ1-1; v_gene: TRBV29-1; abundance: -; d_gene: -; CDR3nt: TGCAGCGTCGCGACAGGAGATGAAGCTTTCTTT; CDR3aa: CSVATGDEAFF
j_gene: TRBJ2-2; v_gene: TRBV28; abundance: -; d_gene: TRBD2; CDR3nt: TGTGCCAGCAGTCCGGGCGGGAGGATCTCCGGGGAGCTGTTTTTT; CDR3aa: CASSPGGRISGELFF
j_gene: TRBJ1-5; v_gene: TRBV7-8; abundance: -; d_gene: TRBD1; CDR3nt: TGTGCCAGCAGCTTTAACAGGGGAAATCAGCCCCAGCATTTT; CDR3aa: CASSFNRGNQPQHF
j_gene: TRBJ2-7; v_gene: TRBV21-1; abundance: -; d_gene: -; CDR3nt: TGTGCCAGCAGCAAAGAGGGGGTCCTCTCCTACGAGCAGTACTTC; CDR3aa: CASSKEGVLSYEQYF
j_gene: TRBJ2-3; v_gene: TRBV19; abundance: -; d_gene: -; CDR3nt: TGTGCCAGTAGTACTGGGCAAGGCGGCACAGATACGCAGTATTTT; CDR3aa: CASSTGQGGTDTQYF
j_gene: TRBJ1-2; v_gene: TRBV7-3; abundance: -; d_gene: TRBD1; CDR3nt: TGTGCCAGCGGGTCCACAGGGGGCGCCGGCTACACCTTC; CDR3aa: CASGSTGGAGYTF
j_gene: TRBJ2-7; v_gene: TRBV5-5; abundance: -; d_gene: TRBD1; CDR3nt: TGTGCCAGCAGCCTTCACAGGGGGGTATACGAGCAGTACTTC; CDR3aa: CASSLHRGVYEQYF
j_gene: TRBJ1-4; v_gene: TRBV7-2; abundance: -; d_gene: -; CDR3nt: TGTGCCAGCAGCTTGAGGATAAATGAAAAACTGTTTTTT; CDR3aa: CASSLRINEKLFF
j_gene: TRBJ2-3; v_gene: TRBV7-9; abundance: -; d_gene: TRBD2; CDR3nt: TGTGCCAGCAGGGCGGGAGGGACAGATACGCAGTATTTT; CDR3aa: CASRAGGTDTQYF
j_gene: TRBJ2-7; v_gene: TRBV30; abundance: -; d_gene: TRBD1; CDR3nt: TGTGCCTGGAGGGCACAGGGGAGAACCTACGAGCAGTACTTC; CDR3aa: CAWRAQGRTYEQYF
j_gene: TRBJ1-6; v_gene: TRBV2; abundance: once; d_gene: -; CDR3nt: TGTGCCAGCAGTGAGACACCTAATTCACCCCTCCACTTT; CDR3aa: CASSETPNSPLHF
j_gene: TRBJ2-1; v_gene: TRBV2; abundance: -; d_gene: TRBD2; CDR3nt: TGTGCCAGCAGGATGACTAGCGGGGTAAACAATGAGCAGTTCTTC; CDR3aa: CASRMTSGVNNEQFF
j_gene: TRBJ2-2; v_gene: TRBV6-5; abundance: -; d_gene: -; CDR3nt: TGTGCCAGCAGGGTATACAGGGTAACCGGGGAGCTGTTTTTT; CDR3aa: CASRVYRVTGELFF
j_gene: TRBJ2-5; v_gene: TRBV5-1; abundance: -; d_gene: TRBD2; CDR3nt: TGCGCCAGCAGCTTGGTTACTAGCGGGAAGGTGACCCAGTACTTC; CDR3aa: CASSLVTSGKVTQYF
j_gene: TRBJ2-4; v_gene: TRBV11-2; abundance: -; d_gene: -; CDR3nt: TGTGCCAGCAGCCCCCAGGGTTCCGGGACAAAACTAGCCAAAAACATTCAGTACTTC; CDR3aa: CASSPQGSGTKLAKNIQYF
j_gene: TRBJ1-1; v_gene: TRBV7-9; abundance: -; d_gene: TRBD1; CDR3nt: TGTGCCAGCAGCTTAGAAGGACAGGGGGCTTTCTTT; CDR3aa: CASSLEGQGAFF
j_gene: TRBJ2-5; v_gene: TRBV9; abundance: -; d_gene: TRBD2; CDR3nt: TGTGCCAGCAGCGTATCCTCCACAACTAGCGGGGCCCAAGAGACCCAGTACTTC; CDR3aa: CASSVSSTTSGAQETQYF
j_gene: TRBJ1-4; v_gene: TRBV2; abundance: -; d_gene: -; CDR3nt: TGTGCCAGCAGTAGGACAGTCCAGAATGAAAAACTGTTTTTT; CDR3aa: CASSRTVQNEKLFF
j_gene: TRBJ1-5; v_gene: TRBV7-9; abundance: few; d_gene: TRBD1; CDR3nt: TGTGCCAGCAGCTTAGGGGCAGGGGGCGAACTCAATCAGCCCCAGCATTTT; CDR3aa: CASSLGAGGELNQPQHF
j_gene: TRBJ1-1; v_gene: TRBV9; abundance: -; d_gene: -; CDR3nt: TGTGCCAGCAGCGTAGGGCAGGGGCAGGACACTGAAGCTTTCTTT; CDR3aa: CASSVGQGQDTEAFF
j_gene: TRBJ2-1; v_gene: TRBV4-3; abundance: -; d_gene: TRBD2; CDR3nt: TGCGCCAGCAGCAGGTCACTAGCGGGAGCCTACAATGAGCAGTTCTTC; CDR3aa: CASSRSLAGAYNEQFF
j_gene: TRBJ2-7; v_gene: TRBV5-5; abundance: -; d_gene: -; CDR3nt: TGTGCCAGCAGCTTGGATTATCGTCAGACTGCCTACGAGCAGTACTTC; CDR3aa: CASSLDYRQTAYEQYF
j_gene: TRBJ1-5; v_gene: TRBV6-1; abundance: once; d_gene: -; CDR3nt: TGTGCCAGCAGTGAATGGTCGGGGATGGACAATCAGCCCCAGCATTTT; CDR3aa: CASSEWSGMDNQPQHF
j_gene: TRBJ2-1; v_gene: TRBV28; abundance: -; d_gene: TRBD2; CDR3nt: TGTGCCAGCAGCCCCGGGACTAGCGGGAGACGAGAGCAGTTCTTC; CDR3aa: CASSPGTSGRREQFF
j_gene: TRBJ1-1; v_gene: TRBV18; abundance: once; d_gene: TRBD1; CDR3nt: TGTGCCAGCTCACCAACAGGGGCCGTGAACACTGAAGCTTTCTTT; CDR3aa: CASSPTGAVNTEAFF
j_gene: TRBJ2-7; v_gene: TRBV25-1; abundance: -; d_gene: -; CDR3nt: TGTGCCAGCAGTGAATTAGGCAGGGAATACGAGCAGTACTTC; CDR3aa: CASSELGREYEQYF
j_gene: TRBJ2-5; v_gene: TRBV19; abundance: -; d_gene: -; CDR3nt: TGTGCCAGTAGTATAGTTCCAGGGGAGACCCAGTACTTC; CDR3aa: CASSIVPGETQYF
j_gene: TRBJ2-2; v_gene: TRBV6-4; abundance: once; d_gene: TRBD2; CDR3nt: TGTGCCAGCAGTGAGCGGGGGGACACCGGGGAGCTGTTTTTT; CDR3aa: CASSERGDTGELFF
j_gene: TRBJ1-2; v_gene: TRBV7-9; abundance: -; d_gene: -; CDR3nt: TGTGCCAGCAGCTTAGAACAGAACTATGGCTACACCTTC; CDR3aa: CASSLEQNYGYTF
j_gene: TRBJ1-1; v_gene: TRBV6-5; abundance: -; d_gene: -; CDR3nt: TGTGCCAGCAGTTCACCCCAGGGAACTGAAGCTTTCTTT; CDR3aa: CASSSPQGTEAFF
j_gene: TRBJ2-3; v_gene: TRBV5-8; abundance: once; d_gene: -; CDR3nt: TGTGCCAGCAGCTTGGTGTCACGTACTAGCACAGATACGCAGTATTTT; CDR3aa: CASSLVSRTSTDTQYF
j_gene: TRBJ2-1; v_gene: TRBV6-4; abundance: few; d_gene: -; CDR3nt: TGTGCCAGCAGTGACTCCGGGTCACCCGATTTTGGTGAGCAGTTCTTC; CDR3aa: CASSDSGSPDFGEQFF
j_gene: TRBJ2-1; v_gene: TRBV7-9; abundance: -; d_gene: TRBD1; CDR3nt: TGTGCCAGCAGCTTCCGTTGGCAGGGGGAAGAGCAGTTCTTC; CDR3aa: CASSFRWQGEEQFF
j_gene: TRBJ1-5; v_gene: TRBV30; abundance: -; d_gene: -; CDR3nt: TGTGCCTGGAGTGTACGAGGGAACGGTCAGCCCCAGCATTTT; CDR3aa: CAWSVRGNGQPQHF
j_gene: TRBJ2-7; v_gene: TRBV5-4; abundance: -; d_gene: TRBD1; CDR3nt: TGTGCCAGCAGCCTCAACCCACAGGGGGCCTTCTACGAGCAGTACTTC; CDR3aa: CASSLNPQGAFYEQYF
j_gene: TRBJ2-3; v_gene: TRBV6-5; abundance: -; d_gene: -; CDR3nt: TGTGCCAGCAGTTACTCGGAGGGCCCTGGCGATACGCAGTATTTT; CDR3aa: CASSYSEGPGDTQYF